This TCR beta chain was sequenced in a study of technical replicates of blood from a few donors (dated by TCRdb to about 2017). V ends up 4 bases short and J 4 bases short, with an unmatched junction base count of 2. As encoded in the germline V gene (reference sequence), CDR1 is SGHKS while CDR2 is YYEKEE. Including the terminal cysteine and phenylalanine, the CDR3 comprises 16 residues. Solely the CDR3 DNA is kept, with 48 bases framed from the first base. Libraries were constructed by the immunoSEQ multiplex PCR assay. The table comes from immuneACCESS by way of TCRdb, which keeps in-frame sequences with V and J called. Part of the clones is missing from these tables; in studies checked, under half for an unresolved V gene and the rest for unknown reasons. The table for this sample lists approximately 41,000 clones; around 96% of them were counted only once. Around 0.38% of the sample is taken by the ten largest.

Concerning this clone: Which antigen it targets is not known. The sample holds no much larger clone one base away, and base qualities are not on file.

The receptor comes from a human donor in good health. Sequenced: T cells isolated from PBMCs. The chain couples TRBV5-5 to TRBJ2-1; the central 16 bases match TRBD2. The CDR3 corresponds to CASSLGLAGGYNEQFF. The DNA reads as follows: TGTGCCAGCAGCCTGGGACTAGCGGGAGGGTACAATGAGCAGTTCTTC.